One T cell receptor beta chain is described in this entry. These data belong to a study of blood T cell repertoires in COVID-19. For the study at large: From the United States, Italy and Spain came samples of acute and convalescent COVID-19. The analysed material was cDNA or gDNA that came from T cells, B-cell-depleted T cells, or PBMCs.

Germline trimming cut 5 bases from V and 5 bases from J; bases unmatched to any gene: 8. Germline assignment: CDR1 LNHDA and CDR2 SQIVND (reference sequence). The CDR3 is 15 residues long. Under the authors' procedure: Amplified reference gene primers provided the basis for estimating nucleated cell counts. TCRdb's table, derived via immunoSEQ multiplex PCR, lists solely in-frame clones and lacks some. That table is the source of V, J and clone size, and D and trimming were worked out from the DNA. Found here are fewer than 150,000 clones, 88% of them singletons; the top ten hold about 10%. This chain links TRBV19 with TRBJ2-1; the match to TRBD1 covers 8 bases. This clonotype originated in a man aged 45-65 years with active or convalescent COVID-19. The sequenced sample consisted of peripheral blood. The CDR3 protein is CASSVGQGRDNEQFF. In DNA form, the CDR3 reads TGTGCCAGTAGTGTCGGACAGGGTAGGGACAATGAGCAGTTCTTC.